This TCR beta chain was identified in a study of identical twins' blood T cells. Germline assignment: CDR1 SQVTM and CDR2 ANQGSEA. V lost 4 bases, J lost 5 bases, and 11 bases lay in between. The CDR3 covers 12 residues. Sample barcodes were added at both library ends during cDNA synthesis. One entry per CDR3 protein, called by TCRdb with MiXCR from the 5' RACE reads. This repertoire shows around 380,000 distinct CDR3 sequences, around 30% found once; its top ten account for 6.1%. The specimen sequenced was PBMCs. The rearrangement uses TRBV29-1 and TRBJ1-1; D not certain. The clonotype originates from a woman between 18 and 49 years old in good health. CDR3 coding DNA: TGCAGCGTTGGACACCCGGGGACTGAAGCTTTCTTT. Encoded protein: CSVGHPGTEAFF.